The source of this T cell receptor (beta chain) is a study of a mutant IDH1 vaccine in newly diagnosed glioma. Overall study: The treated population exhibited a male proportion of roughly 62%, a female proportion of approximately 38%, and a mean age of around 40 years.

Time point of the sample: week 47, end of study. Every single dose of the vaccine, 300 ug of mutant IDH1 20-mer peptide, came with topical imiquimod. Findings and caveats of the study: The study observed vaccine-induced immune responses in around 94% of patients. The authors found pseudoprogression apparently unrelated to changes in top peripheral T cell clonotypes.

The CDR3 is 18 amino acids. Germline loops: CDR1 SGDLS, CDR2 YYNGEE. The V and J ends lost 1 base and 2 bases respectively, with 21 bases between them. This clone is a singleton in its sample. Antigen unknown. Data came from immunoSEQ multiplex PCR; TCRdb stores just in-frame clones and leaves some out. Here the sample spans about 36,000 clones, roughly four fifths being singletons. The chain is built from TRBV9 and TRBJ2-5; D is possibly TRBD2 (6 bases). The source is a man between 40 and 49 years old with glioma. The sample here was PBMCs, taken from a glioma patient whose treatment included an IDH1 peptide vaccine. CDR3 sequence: CASSVNPGSGRSQETQYF. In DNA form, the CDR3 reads TGTGCCAGCAGCGTAAACCCCGGATCTGGGAGGAGTCAAGAGACCCAGTACTTC. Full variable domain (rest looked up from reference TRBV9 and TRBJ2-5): DSGVTQTPKHLITATGQRVTLRCSPRSGDLSVYWYQQSLDQGLQFLIQYYNGEERAKGNILERFSAQQFPDLHSELNLSSLELGDSALYFCASSVNPGSGRSQETQYFGPGTRLLVL.